Described below is a single T cell receptor (beta chain) sequence and its context. Per the original data handling: Reference gene primer amplification gave estimated nucleated cell counts. The assay was immunoSEQ multiplex PCR, and TCRdb's table has in-frame clones only and misses some. D and trimming come from the DNA, and the V and J calls and clone size come from that table. The sample gives around 110,000 clones, approximately 90% of which show up once; about 4.5% is in the top ten. These data come from a study of blood T cell repertoires in COVID-19. About the research overall: The United States, Italy and Spain provided the acute and convalescent COVID-19 samples. T cells, B-cell-depleted T cells, or PBMCs supplied cDNA or gDNA.

The origin of this receptor is a man aged 35-49 years with acute or convalescent COVID-19. The sample was peripheral blood.

CDR3 in DNA: TGTGCCAGCAGTGAAATGGGGCCTGACCTCCATGGCTACACCTTC. Amino acids: CASSEMGPDLHGYTF. The chain employs TRBV25-1 and TRBJ1-2; D is perhaps TRBD1 (5 bases). This CDR3 has 15 residues. Germline V gives CDR1 MGHDK, CDR2 SYGVNS. V was pared by 2 bases and J by 6 bases, with 16 bases between.